This record covers a single TCR beta chain. J gave up 4 bases and V 4 bases, and 11 bases lay outside the gene matches. Germline V gives CDR1 LGHNA, CDR2 YSLEER. The CDR3 contains 16 residues. This sample was included in a study of shared T cell receptors in the human thymus. The protocol was immunoSEQ multiplex PCR, while the TCRdb copy is restricted to in-frame clones and leaves out a portion. The sample records over 450,000 clones, about four fifths being singletons. The same sample was also used in a study of human thymus T cells. From that study: The source of the thymus tissue was resections taken during corrective heart surgery.

This receptor was obtained from a boy less than two years old with a congenital heart defect. The sample taken for sequencing was thymocytes. The chain links TRBV4-3 to TRBJ1-1; 8 bases are a match to TRBD1. The CDR3 DNA reads as TGCGCCAGCAGCCTAACAGGGGGAGAAGGAAGCACTGAAGCTTTCTTT. It translates to CASSLTGGEGSTEAFF.